A selection of T cell receptor beta chains follows, all from one sample in a study of patients and donors after allogeneic stem cell transplantation. One entry per CDR3 protein, called by TCRdb with MiXCR from the RT-PCR reads. The data hold about 160,000 distinct CDR3 sequences, with about 30% observed a single time. The specimen was blood, either unsorted or a sorted T cell fraction (not recorded which). The source of these receptors is a human donor who was either an allogeneic HSCT recipient or a stem cell or donor lymphocyte infusion donor (not recorded which). It is not recorded whose cells these are; they may come from a transplant donor. Both conserved end residues are part of each CDR3. A D gene is named only where the DNA matches it firmly. A clone size is listed for some rows: how often the clone was seen (once, few, many), or a class if it is expanded.

few | NA | TRBJ1-1 | TRBV27 | CASSFRGWGTEAFF
few | NA | TRBJ1-2 | TRBV5-1 | CASSFARNYGYTF
NA | TRBD1 | TRBJ1-4 | TRBV9 | CASSSRDRNEKLFF
NA | NA | TRBJ2-1 | TRBV2 | CASEIDIRYEQFF
NA | NA | TRBJ2-7 | TRBV27 | CASSLRKGGEQYF
NA | TRBD1 | TRBJ2-6 | TRBV27 | CASSQGAGGANVLTF
few | NA | TRBJ1-1 | TRBV29-1 | CSVEEGGEAFF
NA | NA | TRBJ2-1 | TRBV29-1 | CSVESLGRYEQFF
NA | NA | TRBJ2-5 | TRBV7-6 | CASSLAPLGLQETQYF
few | NA | TRBJ2-7 | TRBV3-1 | CASGYPGQHEQYF
NA | TRBD2 | TRBJ2-2 | TRBV4-3 | CASSQDKGLAIWTGELFF
few | TRBD1 | TRBJ1-6 | TRBV15 | CAIARDRYNSPLHF
many | NA | TRBJ1-5 | TRBV7-7 | CASNLTQENQPQHF
NA | NA | TRBJ2-2 | TRBV11-2 | CASSLDLTTGYTGELFF
few | TRBD2 | TRBJ2-2 | TRBV20-1 | CSAGTSGSSNTGELFF
few | TRBD1 | TRBJ1-5 | TRBV6-5 | CASSYSGQGWTQHF
NA | NA | TRBJ1-1 | TRBV6-2/TRBV6-3 | CASSYWGWGREFTEAFF
few | NA | TRBJ2-1 | TRBV6-2/TRBV6-3 | CAMGEINEQFF
medium-sized | NA | TRBJ1-1 | TRBV10-3 | CAISVEAMNTEAFF
NA | TRBD1 | TRBJ1-1 | TRBV6-6 | CASSFSPGQGRGENTEAFF
NA | NA | TRBJ1-1 | TRBV18 | CASSPPSPSYTEAFF
many | TRBD1 | TRBJ1-2 | TRBV5-8 | CASSLGTGGYRGYTF
few | TRBD1 | TRBJ1-6 | TRBV27 | CASSLGQGGFNSPLHF
few | NA | TRBJ2-1 | TRBV9 | CASKGGIHNEQFF